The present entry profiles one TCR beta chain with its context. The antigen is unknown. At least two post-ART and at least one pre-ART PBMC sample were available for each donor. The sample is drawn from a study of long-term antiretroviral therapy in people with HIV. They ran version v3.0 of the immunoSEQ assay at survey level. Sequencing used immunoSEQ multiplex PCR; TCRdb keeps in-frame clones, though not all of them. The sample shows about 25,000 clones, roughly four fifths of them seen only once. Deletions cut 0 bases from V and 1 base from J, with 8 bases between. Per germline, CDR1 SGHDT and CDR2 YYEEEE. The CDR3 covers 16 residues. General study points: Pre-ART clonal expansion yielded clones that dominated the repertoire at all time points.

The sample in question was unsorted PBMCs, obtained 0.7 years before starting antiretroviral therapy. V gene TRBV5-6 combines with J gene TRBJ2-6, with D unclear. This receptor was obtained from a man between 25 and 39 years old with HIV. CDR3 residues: CASSLGGKSGANVLTF. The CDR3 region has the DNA TGTGCCAGCAGCTTGGGCGGAAAATCTGGGGCCAACGTCCTGACTTTC.